These T cell receptor beta chains were read from a single sample in a study of PD-L1 blockade in urothelial cancer. TCRdb's copy holds only in-frame clones and misses some; the assay was immunoSEQ multiplex PCR. Seen here are about 48,000 clones, 70% to 90% observed once, and the top ten hold 8.8%. The sample in question was PBMCs, obtained around atezolizumab (anti-PD-L1) treatment. The receptor set was obtained from a man aged 65-85 years with urothelial cancer. CDR3s leave out the opening cysteine and the closing phenylalanine or tryptophan.

TRBV18	ASSPDLATYEQY
TRBV27	ASSTLSTLSQPQH
TRBV7-2	ASSLDLGRNQPQH
TRBV19	ASSPTGANEQY
TRBV5-1	ASSLGDRVGEQY
TRBV28	ATFYSGANVLT
TRBV4-1	ASSHLSGRLYEQY
TRBV15	ATSRADRVYGYT
TRBV4-1	ASSRKVLAGESSYEQY
TRBV7-9	ASTQRRGSGDRQETQY
TRBV2	ASSDRGNYGYT
TRBV6-1	ASRLEPLSNQPQH
TRBV28	ASSLGTGAGKF
TRBV28	ASSLVVARGLAGISYEQY
TRBV7-6	ASGNPGAGANVLT
TRBV14	ASSHLPGTGGGVEKLF
TRBV10-3	AISKINRGWYEQY
TRBV27	ASGDTGQGNEKLF
TRBV7-9	ASSLPWQANSYEQY
TRBV19	ASSRRQGYNEQF
TRBV27	ASSLFSGRSNEQF
TRBV2	ASSLQGAADTQY
TRBV9	ASSPQGFSLYGYT